The next 15 T cell receptor beta chains were all read from a single sample in a study of blood T cell repertoires in COVID-19. Produced via immunoSEQ multiplex PCR; TCRdb's table is partial and in-frame only. In the table there are about 110,000 clones, under 75% of which are singletons. The material sequenced was peripheral blood. All receptors derive from an elderly man with acute or convalescent COVID-19.

About this clone itself: Other DNA sequences in the same sample also yield this CDR3. V usage is TRBV29-1 and J usage is TRBJ1-2; TRBD1 aligns across 10 bases. Germline V CDR1 and CDR2: SQVTM, ANQGSEA. The CDR3 is 11 residues long. J was trimmed by 7 bases and V by 4 bases; bases with no gene match: 0. CDR3 region: CSVGTGGGYTF. The CDR3 DNA sequence: TGCAGCGTTGGGACAGGGGGTGGCTACACCTTC.

J is TRBJ2-5 and V is TRBV7-3; D is ambiguous. Germline lookup yields CDR1 SGHTA and CDR2 FQGTGA. CDR3 length equals 14 residues. Trimming left V 3 bases short and J 4 bases short, with 12 bases between. The CDR3 DNA follows: TGTGCCAGCAGCTTGACGGGTGGGTCAGAGACCCAGTACTTC. Its translation: CASSLTGGSETQYF.

The chain combines TRBV6-2 or TRBV6-3 with TRBJ2-5, with TRBD2 identical over 8 bases. Losses at the gene ends were 2 bases for V and 5 bases for J; bases not matched to a gene: 10. Germline lookup yields CDR1 MNHEY and CDR2 SVGEGT. This CDR3 spans 16 amino acids. CDR3 in DNA: TGTGCCAGCAGTTACGACAGCGGGAGTAACGGGGAGACCCAGTACTTC. It is translated as CASSYDSGSNGETQYF.

Only one count was recorded for this clone. The gene calls are TRBV28 and TRBJ1-2; D perhaps matches TRBD1 (6 bases). Trimming took off 6 bases at V and 10 bases at J, with 18 bases between the two ends. The CDR3 covers 13 residues. Germline loops: CDR1 MDHEN, CDR2 SYDVKM. The chain's CDR3 is CASRGPGALVYTF. CDR3 nucleotides: TGTGCCAGCAGGGGACCAGGGGCTTTAGTCTACACCTTC.

This clone was seen only a few times. The rearrangement links TRBV11-2 to TRBJ2-2; 7 bases line up with TRBD2. The CDR3 is 15 amino acids. Germline loops: CDR1 SGHAT, CDR2 FQNNGV. V shed 1 base, J shed 6 bases, and the junction held 5 bases outside the gene matches. This CDR3 is CASSLGLGRAGELFF. In nucleotides, the CDR3 is TGTGCCAGCAGCTTAGGTTTGGGGAGGGCCGGGGAGCTGTTTTTT.

The chain is built from TRBV5-1 and TRBJ2-1; D may be TRBD1 (5 bases). Trimming stripped 2 bases from V and 5 bases from J, with 11 bases between. The CDR3 is 14 residues long. Germline V lookup: CDR1 SGHRS, CDR2 YFSETQ. CDR3 amino acids: CASSFSDSDNEQFF. The CDR3 DNA follows: TGCGCCAGCAGCTTCAGTGACAGCGACAATGAGCAGTTCTTC.

The gene calls are TRBV25-1 and TRBJ1-3; D gene uncertain. Germline V CDR1 and CDR2: MGHDK, SYGVNS. The CDR3 sequence is 18 residues long. V was cut by 8 bases and J by 0 bases, with 23 bases left in between. The CDR3 loop reads CASGPPGGSGLSGNTIYF. CDR3 nucleotides: TGTGCCAGCGGACCTCCGGGAGGGTCGGGTCTCTCTGGAAACACCATATATTTT.

This clone occurred once. The CDR3 is CASSTRTGSFRNTDTQYF. The CDR3 bases are TGTGCCAGTAGTACCAGGACAGGGAGTTTTAGAAACACAGATACGCAGTATTTT. The V gene is TRBV19, the J gene TRBJ2-3, with 8 bases lining up with TRBD1. With 4 bases clipped from V and 2 bases from J, the junction kept 14 bases outside the gene matches. The CDR3 is made up of 18 amino acids. Germline V gene data show CDR1 as LNHDA and CDR2 as SQIVND (reference sequence).

The V gene is TRBV19, the J gene TRBJ1-5; 8 bases align to TRBD1. Germline V gene sequence: CDR1 LNHDA, CDR2 SQIVND (reference sequence). This CDR3 has 16 amino acids. V was pared by 2 bases and J by 8 bases, with 11 bases of the junction left unmatched. CDR3 sequence: CASSIRPRGLGEPQHF. CDR3 DNA sequence: TGTGCCAGTAGTATAAGGCCCAGGGGGCTAGGGGAGCCCCAGCATTTT.

V gene TRBV5-6 combines with J gene TRBJ1-2, with TRBD1 matching 9 bases. CDR1 and CDR2 (germline): SGHDT, YYEEEE. This CDR3 is built from 14 residues. The junction had 12 bases not matched to a gene; V was cut back by 7 bases and J by 8 bases. CDR3 protein: CASLPGTGWGGYTF. CDR3 in DNA: TGTGCCAGCCTCCCCGGGACAGGGTGGGGAGGCTACACCTTC.

The chain couples TRBV10-3 to TRBJ1-2; D is unclear. The V gene's germline CDR1 is ENHRY and CDR2 SYGVKD. CDR3 length: 15 residues. V lost 1 base to trimming and J lost 4 bases, with 13 bases between them. The CDR3 loop reads CAISEYRQAPYGYTF. The DNA of the CDR3 is TGTGCCATCAGTGAGTACCGGCAGGCCCCCTATGGCTACACCTTC.

The chain links TRBV6-2 or TRBV6-3 to TRBJ2-1, with 7 bases that match TRBD2. Germline lookup yields CDR1 MNHEY and CDR2 SVGEGT. The CDR3 is made up of 13 amino acids. The V and J ends lost 5 bases and 5 bases, in that order; junction bases with no gene match: 3. This CDR3 reads CASSPLANNEQFF. DNA of the CDR3: TGTGCCAGCAGTCCACTAGCGAACAATGAGCAGTTCTTC.

The chain carries TRBV11-2 and TRBJ1-1; weak D call: TRBD1 (5 bases). CDR3 length: 15 residues. The germline CDR1 and CDR2 sequences are SGHAT and FQNNGV. The V end was cut by 3 bases, the J end by 1 base, with 12 bases between. CDR3 loop: CASSLTPQGNTEAFF. Here the CDR3 DNA reads TGTGCCAGCAGCTTGACCCCTCAGGGGAACACTGAAGCTTTCTTT.

CDR3 coding DNA: TGTGCCAGCATCCCACAGGGATCCTACGAGCAGTACTTC. Protein: CASIPQGSYEQYF. The chain links TRBV7-8 to TRBJ2-7, with a possible D match to TRBD1 (6 bases). CDR1 is SGHVS, CDR2 FQNEAQ, per germline. The CDR3 runs 13 residues. Trimming took 7 bases from V and 1 from J, leaving 11 bases between them.

Turning to this clone: Germline is not matched at one junction end, which may reflect a read error. V is TRBV18 and J is TRBJ1-5, with D possibly matching TRBD1 (5 bases). Per the germline V gene, CDR1 is KGHSH and CDR2 is LQKENI. The CDR3 contains 13 residues. The CDR3 nucleotides are TGTGCCAGCTCCCTCGATGCGGGAGGGGCATTGGATTTT. Translated: CASSLDAGGALDF.